Each of the 21 T cell receptor beta chains below was sequenced from the same sample in a study of Siglec-9 on CD8 T cells in melanoma. The protocol was immunoSEQ multiplex PCR, while the TCRdb copy is restricted to in-frame clones and leaves out a portion. This sample yields over 30,000 clones, of which around 82% are seen a single time; over 1.5% belongs to the top ten. The sequenced sample consisted of Siglec-9- CD8+ T cells sorted from blood. Receptors were obtained from a human donor in good health.

The V gene is TRBV9, the J gene TRBJ2-1, with D unclear. Germline V gene lookup returns CDR1 SGDLS and CDR2 YYNGEE. The length of the CDR3 is 15 residues. V lost 0 bases to trimming and J lost 6 bases, with 13 bases between them. The CDR3: CASSVGVGLSNEQFF. In DNA form, the CDR3 reads TGTGCCAGCAGCGTAGGAGTGGGTCTGAGCAATGAGCAGTTCTTC.

The chain employs TRBV7-9 and TRBJ2-6, with a weak D call TRBD1 (6 bases). The length of the CDR3 is 15 residues. V shed 5 bases and J shed 6 bases, with 14 bases lying between them. In germline, CDR1 is SEHNR, CDR2 FQNEAQ (reference sequence). The CDR3 DNA reads TGTGCCAGCAGCCCTGTCGAGGGGGAGGCCAACGTCCTGACTTTC. Protein product: CASSPVEGEANVLTF.

This clone has only a few counts. The V and J genes are TRBV28 and TRBJ2-5; possible D gene TRBD1, 6 bases. The CDR3 consists of 14 residues. Germline V gives CDR1 MDHEN, CDR2 SYDVKM. Trimming pared 6 bases from V and 4 bases from J, leaving 15 bases between. The chain's CDR3 is CASSPLGAGETQYF. The DNA for the CDR3 is TGTGCCAGCAGCCCCTTGGGGGCAGGAGAGACCCAGTACTTC. The full variable domain, with the rest looked up from reference TRBV28 and TRBJ2-5, is DVKVTQSSRYLVKRTGEKVFLECVQDMDHENMFWYRQDPGLGLRLIYFSYDVKMKEKGDIPEGYSVSREKKERFSLILESASTNQTSMYLCASSPLGAGETQYFGPGTRLLVL.

The rearrangement links TRBV7-9 to TRBJ2-6; 7 nucleotides match TRBD1. The trim removed 5 bases at V and 0 bases at J, leaving 10 bases unmatched. Germline CDR1 SEHNR, CDR2 FQNEAQ (reference sequence). This CDR3 comprises 18 residues. CDR3 bases: TGTGCCAGCAGCCCCAACAGGGGTATTCACTCTGGGGCCAACGTCCTGACTTTC. Residues: CASSPNRGIHSGANVLTF.

The chain has TRBV30 and TRBJ2-7; D call uncertain. This CDR3 contains 12 residues. V lost 3 bases and J lost 7, with 13 bases in between. Looked up from germline, CDR1 is GTSNPN and CDR2 is SVGIG (reference sequence). CDR3 in amino acids: CAWSPLGQEQYF. The CDR3 DNA reads TGTGCCTGGAGCCCCCTAGGCCAAGAGCAGTACTTC. The full variable domain, completed using reference TRBV30 and TRBJ2-7, is SQTIHQWPATLVQPVGSPLSLECTVEGTSNPNLYWYRQAAGRGLQLLFYSVGIGQISSEVPQNLSASRPQDRQFILSSKKLLLSDSGFYLCAWSPLGQEQYFGPGTRLTVT.

The chain has TRBV18 and TRBJ2-7; 9 nucleotides line up with TRBD1. Germline loops: CDR1 KGHSH, CDR2 LQKENI. Trimming at V came to 4 bases and at J to 3 bases, leaving 4 bases not matched to a gene. This CDR3 has 14 residues. The CDR3 is CASSQQGANYEQYF. DNA for the CDR3: TGTGCCAGCTCACAACAGGGGGCGAACTACGAGCAGTACTTC. The entire variable domain, with the rest obtained from reference TRBV18 and TRBJ2-7, is as follows: NAGVMQNPRHLVRRRGQEARLRCSPMKGHSHVYWYRQLPEEGLKFMVYLQKENIIDESGMPKERFSAEFPKEGPSILRIQQVVRGDSAAYFCASSQQGANYEQYFGPGTRLTVT.

The chain recombines TRBV27 with TRBJ2-3; D is ambiguous. The CDR3 has 16 residues. Per germline, CDR1 MNHEY and CDR2 SMNVEV (reference sequence). The V end lost 1 base, the J end lost 2 bases, and 13 bases lay between the germline ends. In DNA, the CDR3 is TGTGCCAGCAGTTTATTAGCAGGTGGAAACACAGATACGCAGTATTTT. Residues: CASSLLAGGNTDTQYF.

The rearrangement joins TRBV7-9 to TRBJ1-3, with TRBD1 as a possible D gene (5 bases). This CDR3 has 18 amino acids. Germline V gene sequence: CDR1 SEHNR, CDR2 FQNEAQ (reference sequence). The V and J ends lost 1 base and 4 bases respectively, with 20 bases between them. CDR3 sequence: CASSLEQRPGTWGNTIYF. CDR3 nucleotide sequence: TGTGCCAGCAGCTTAGAGCAACGGCCGGGGACGTGGGGAAACACCATATATTTT.

The chain joins TRBV11-2 to TRBJ2-1; TRBD2 aligns across 11 bases. V shed 5 bases, J shed 4 bases, and the junction held 4 bases outside the gene matches. Germline loops: CDR1 SGHAT, CDR2 FQNNGV. The CDR3 contains 15 residues. CDR3 sequence (DNA): TGTGCCAGCAGCCCGGCTAGCGGGAGGTACAATGAGCAGTTCTTC. Its translation is CASSPASGRYNEQFF. The entire variable domain, with the rest obtained from reference TRBV11-2 and TRBJ2-1, is as follows: EAGVAQSPRYKIIEKRQSVAFWCNPISGHATLYWYQQILGQGPKLLIQFQNNGVVDDSQLPKDRFSAERLKGVDSTLKIQPAKLEDSAVYLCASSPASGRYNEQFFGPGTRLTVL.

The table lists this clone with a count of one. The chain joins TRBV7-6 to TRBJ2-7; D might be TRBD1 (6 bases). Trimming removed 5 bases from V and 2 bases from J, with 10 bases in between. The CDR3 has 13 residues. Germline V gene lookup returns CDR1 SGHVS and CDR2 FNYEAQ. As DNA, the CDR3 is TGTGCCAGCAGCGCAGGGACAACCTACGAGCAGTACTTC. This codes for CASSAGTTYEQYF.

The chain employs TRBV5-1 and TRBJ1-1, with 8 bases lining up with TRBD1. CDR3 length: 14 residues. Trimming took 5 bases from V and 1 from J; bases not matched to a gene: 4. Looked up from germline, CDR1 is SGHRS and CDR2 is YFSETQ. CDR3 bases: TGCGCCAGCAGTCCAGGGGGCGAGAACACTGAAGCTTTCTTT. Translation: CASSPGGENTEAFF.

This sequence joins TRBV7-3 and TRBJ1-1, with 8 bases matching TRBD1. J was trimmed by 4 bases and V by 8 bases; bases with no gene match: 6. The CDR3 sequence is 13 residues long. Germline assignment: CDR1 SGHTA and CDR2 FQGTGA. In DNA form, the CDR3 reads TGTGCCAGCCGGAGCCAGGGGGCCACTGAAGCTTTCTTT. This translates into CASRSQGATEAFF.

V and J are TRBV19 and TRBJ2-1; 15 nucleotides match TRBD2. Germline trimming cut 5 bases from V and 4 bases from J; bases unmatched to any gene: 6. Germline V gene data show CDR1 as LNHDA and CDR2 as SQIVND (reference sequence). The CDR3 covers 17 residues. The CDR3 DNA follows: TGTGCCAGTAGTCCCGGACTAGCGGGGGGGATATACAATGAGCAGTTCTTC. This encodes CASSPGLAGGIYNEQFF.

The chain employs TRBV11-2 and TRBJ2-4, with D unclear. Germline-derived CDR1 and CDR2 are SGHAT and FQNNGV. The CDR3 is 14 amino acids. V lost 5 bases and J lost 4, with 12 bases in between. As DNA, the CDR3 is TGTGCCAGCAGCATTCCGAATTCGAAAAACATTCAGTACTTC. This gives the protein CASSIPNSKNIQYF.

The chain employs TRBV4-1 and TRBJ2-2; 11 bases map to TRBD2. Germline CDR1 reads MGHRA; CDR2 reads YSYEKL. The CDR3 spans 18 residues. V gave up 0 bases and J gave up 3 bases; unmatched junction bases: 6. The CDR3 sequence: CASSQESLAGEDTGELFF. The CDR3 bases are TGCGCCAGCAGCCAAGAATCACTAGCGGGGGAGGACACCGGGGAGCTGTTTTTT.

The chain has TRBV28 and TRBJ2-1; TRBD2 matches 13 bases. V trimming: 6 bases; J trimming: 12 bases; junction bases outside the gene matches: 14. The V gene's germline CDR1 is MDHEN and CDR2 SYDVKM. CDR3 length: 16 residues. In DNA form, the CDR3 reads TGTGCCAGCAGGATTCCGGGACTAGCGGGACAGCTTGCGCAGTTCTTC. This codes for CASRIPGLAGQLAQFF.

V is TRBV6-1 and J is TRBJ1-1; 11 bases are a match to TRBD1. Germline loops: CDR1 MNHNS, CDR2 SASEGT. The CDR3 sequence is 15 residues long. The ends lost 0 bases at V and 4 bases at J; junction bases unmatched: 1. The CDR3 loop is CASSEAGQGGTEAFF. The CDR3 coding sequence is TGTGCCAGCAGTGAAGCGGGACAGGGGGGCACTGAAGCTTTCTTT.

The chain is built from TRBV9 and TRBJ1-2; maybe TRBD1 (5 bases). V lost 0 bases and J lost 4, with 19 bases in between. The germline CDR1 and CDR2 sequences are SGDLS and YYNGEE. The CDR3 spans 17 residues. The CDR3 region is CASSVDERGSTLYGYTF. The CDR3 DNA reads as TGTGCCAGCAGCGTAGATGAGAGGGGTTCTACTCTCTATGGCTACACCTTC.

The rearrangement links TRBV6-5 to TRBJ2-5; the D is unclear. The CDR3 contains 11 residues. Germline CDR1 and CDR2: MNHEY and SVGAGI. V dropped 2 bases and J dropped 4 bases, with 2 bases sitting between them. The CDR3 protein is CASSYRETQYF. The CDR3 DNA reads TGTGCCAGCAGTTACCGAGAGACCCAGTACTTC.

The genes are TRBV7-9 and TRBJ1-2; D is unresolved. Trimming removed 3 bases from V and 2 bases from J, with 16 bases in between. The CDR3 loop spans 16 amino acids. CDR1 is SEHNR and CDR2 is FQNEAQ in the germline V gene (reference sequence). The CDR3 DNA reads TGTGCCAGCAGCTTTGGGTCTACAGCCGCAAACTATGGCTACACCTTC. It is translated as CASSFGSTAANYGYTF. Full variable domain (outside the CDR3, taken from reference TRBV7-9 and TRBJ1-2): DTGVSQNPRHKITKRGQNVTFRCDPISEHNRLYWYRQTLGQGPEFLTYFQNEAQLEKSRLLSDRFSAERPKGSFSTLEIQRTEQGDSAMYLCASSFGSTAANYGYTFGSGTRLTVV.

This chain uses TRBV27 with TRBJ1-1, with D perhaps matching TRBD1 (5 bases). V gave up 4 bases and J gave up 5 bases, with 11 bases separating them. Per the germline V gene, CDR1 is MNHEY and CDR2 is SMNVEV (reference sequence). CDR3 length: 13 amino acids. CDR3 in DNA: TGTGCCAGCAGTTCCCTCGACAGTACTGAAGCTTTCTTT. Protein sequence: CASSSLDSTEAFF.